This is a list of T cell receptor beta chains from one sample in a study of T cell responses to AZD1222 COVID-19 vaccine. The data were produced by immunoSEQ multiplex PCR, yet TCRdb's version contains in-frame clones alone and is incomplete. The sample includes under 70,000 clones, around 75% of them seen just once. The sample here was peripheral blood, taken on day 0 of AZD1222 vaccination. These receptors were obtained from an adult in good health. CDR3s include the opening cysteine and the closing phenylalanine or tryptophan. D genes are given only for firm matches. Expanded clones get a size class; other rows say once, few or many, or leave the size out.

CDR3 protein	CDR3 DNA	D gene	clone size	V gene	J gene
CASNQWGAIYEQYF	TGTGCCAGCAACCAGTGGGGGGCAATCTACGAGCAGTACTTC	.	.	TRBV7-4	TRBJ2-7
CASSPPNQDTEAFF	TGTGCCAGCTCACCCCCGAATCAGGACACTGAAGCTTTCTTT	.	.	TRBV18	TRBJ1-1
CASSGGEINQPQHF	TGTGCCAGCAGTGGGGGGGAGATCAATCAGCCCCAGCATTTT	.	.	TRBV2	TRBJ1-5
CASSLAPGRGYTF	TGTGCCAGCAGTCTAGCCCCGGGACGTGGCTACACCTTC	.	once	TRBV6-2/TRBV6-3	TRBJ1-2
CASSPRRGRDNQPQHF	TGTGCCAGTAGCCCGAGGCGGGGGAGGGACAATCAGCCCCAGCATTTT	.	.	TRBV19	TRBJ1-5
CASSLGPGINSPLHF	TGTGCCAGCAGTTTAGGGCCAGGGATAAATTCACCCCTCCACTTT	.	.	TRBV28	TRBJ1-6
CASSQGATLQGVGGYTF	TGTGCCAGCAGCCAAGGGGCCACTTTACAGGGGGTGGGTGGCTACACCTTC	TRBD1	.	TRBV3-1/TRBV3-2	TRBJ1-2
CASSRTWGSNQPQHF	TGTGCCAGTAGTCGAACATGGGGTAGCAATCAGCCCCAGCATTTT	.	.	TRBV19	TRBJ1-5
CASSLRKDYTF	TGTGCCAGCAGCCTCCGGAAGGACTACACCTTC	.	.	TRBV3-1/TRBV3-2	TRBJ1-2
CASSSGTGEGYTF	TGTGCCAGCAGTTCAGGGACAGGGGAGGGCTACACCTTC	TRBD1	.	TRBV27	TRBJ1-2
CASSQIPLPNTEAFF	TGCGCCAGCAGCCAAATCCCTCTGCCGAACACTGAAGCTTTCTTT	.	.	TRBV4-1	TRBJ1-1
CASSQDRAENEKLFF	TGCGCCAGCAGCCAAGATAGGGCCGAGAATGAAAAACTGTTTTTT	.	.	TRBV4-3	TRBJ1-4
CASSSSGPGETQYF	TGTGCCAGCAGCTCCTCGGGACCGGGAGAGACCCAGTACTTC	.	.	TRBV7-3	TRBJ2-5
CSASSAGALNEQFF	TGCAGTGCTAGTTCAGCGGGGGCCTTAAATGAGCAGTTCTTC	TRBD2	.	TRBV20-1	TRBJ2-1
CSVAGGTGLETQYF	TGCAGCGTCGCAGGGGGGACAGGACTCGAGACCCAGTACTTC	TRBD1	.	TRBV29-1	TRBJ2-5
CASSYSPFSYNEQFF	TGTGCCAGCAGTTACTCCCCCTTTTCATACAATGAGCAGTTCTTC	.	once	TRBV6-5	TRBJ2-1
CASSQLNYGYTF	TGTGCCAGCTCACAGCTAAACTATGGCTACACCTTC	.	.	TRBV18	TRBJ1-2
CASSYEAHQPQHF	TGTGCCAGCAGTTATGAGGCACATCAGCCCCAGCATTTT	.	once	TRBV6-6	TRBJ1-5